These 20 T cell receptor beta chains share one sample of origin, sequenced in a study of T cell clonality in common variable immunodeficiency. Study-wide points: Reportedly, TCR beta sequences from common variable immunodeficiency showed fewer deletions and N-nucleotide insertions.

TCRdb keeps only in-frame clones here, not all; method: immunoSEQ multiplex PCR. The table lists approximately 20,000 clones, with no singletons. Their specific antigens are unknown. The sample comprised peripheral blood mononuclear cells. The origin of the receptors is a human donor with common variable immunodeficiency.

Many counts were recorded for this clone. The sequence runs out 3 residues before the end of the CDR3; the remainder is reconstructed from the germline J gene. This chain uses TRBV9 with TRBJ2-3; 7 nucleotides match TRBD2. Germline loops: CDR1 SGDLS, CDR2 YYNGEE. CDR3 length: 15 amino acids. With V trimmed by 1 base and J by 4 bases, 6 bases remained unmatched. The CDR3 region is CASSVLLAGADTQYF. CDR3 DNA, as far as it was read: TGTGCCAGCAGCGTATTATTGGCGGGAGCAGATACG.

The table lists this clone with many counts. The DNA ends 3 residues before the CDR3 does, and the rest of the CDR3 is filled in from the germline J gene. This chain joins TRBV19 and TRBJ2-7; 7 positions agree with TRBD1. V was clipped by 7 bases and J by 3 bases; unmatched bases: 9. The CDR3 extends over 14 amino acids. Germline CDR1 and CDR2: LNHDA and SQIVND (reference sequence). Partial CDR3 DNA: TGTGCCAGTACAGCAGGGGGTATAGTCTACGAG. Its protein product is CASTAGGIVYE. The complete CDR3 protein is CASTAGGIVYEQYF.

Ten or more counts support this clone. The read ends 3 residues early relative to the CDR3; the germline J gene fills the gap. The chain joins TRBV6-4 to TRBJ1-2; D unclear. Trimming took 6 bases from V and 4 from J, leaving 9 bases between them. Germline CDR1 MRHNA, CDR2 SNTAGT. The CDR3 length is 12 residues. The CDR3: CASSAESYGYTF. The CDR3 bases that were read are TGTGCCAGCAGCGCGGAAAGCTATGGC.

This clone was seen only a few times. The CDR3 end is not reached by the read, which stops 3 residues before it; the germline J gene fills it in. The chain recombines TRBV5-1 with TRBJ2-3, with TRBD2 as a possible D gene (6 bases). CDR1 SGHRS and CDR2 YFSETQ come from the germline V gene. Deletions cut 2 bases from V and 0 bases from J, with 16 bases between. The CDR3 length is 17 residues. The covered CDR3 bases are TGCGCCAGCAGCTTAGGGACTGCCCCTACTAGCACAGATACG. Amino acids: CASSLGTAPTSTDT. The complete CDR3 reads CASSLGTAPTSTDTQYF. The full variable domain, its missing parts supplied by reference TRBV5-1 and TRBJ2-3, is KAGVTQTPRYLIKTRGQQVTLSCSPISGHRSVSWYQQTPGQGLQFLFEYFSETQRNKGNFPGRFSGRQFSNSRSEMNVSTLELGDSALYLCASSLGTAPTSTDTQYFGPGTRLTVL.

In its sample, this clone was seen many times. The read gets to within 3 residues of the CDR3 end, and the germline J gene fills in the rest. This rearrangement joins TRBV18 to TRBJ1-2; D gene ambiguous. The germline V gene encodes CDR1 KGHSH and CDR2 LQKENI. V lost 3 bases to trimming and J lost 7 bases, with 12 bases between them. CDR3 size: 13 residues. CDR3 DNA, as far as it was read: TGTGCCAGCTCACCCGGGGTGAGAAGTGGC. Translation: CASSPGVRSG. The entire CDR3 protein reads CASSPGVRSGYTF.

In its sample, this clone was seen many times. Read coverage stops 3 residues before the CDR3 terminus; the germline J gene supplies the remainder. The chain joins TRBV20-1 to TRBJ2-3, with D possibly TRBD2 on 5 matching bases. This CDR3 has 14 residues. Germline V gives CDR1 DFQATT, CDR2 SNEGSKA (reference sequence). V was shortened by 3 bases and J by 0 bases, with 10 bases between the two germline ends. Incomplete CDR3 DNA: TGCAGTGCTAGGAGGGCCCCTAGCACAGATACG. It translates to CSARRAPSTDT. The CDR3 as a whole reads CSARRAPSTDTQYF.

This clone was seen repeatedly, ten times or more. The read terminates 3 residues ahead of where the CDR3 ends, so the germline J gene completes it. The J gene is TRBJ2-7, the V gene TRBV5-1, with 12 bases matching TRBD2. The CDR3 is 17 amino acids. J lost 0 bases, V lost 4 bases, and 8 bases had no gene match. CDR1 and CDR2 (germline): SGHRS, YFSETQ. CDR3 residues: CASSQGLAGSSSYEQYF. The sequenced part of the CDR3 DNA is TGCGCCAGCAGCCAAGGACTAGCGGGATCCAGCTCCTACGAG.

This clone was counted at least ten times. The part of the CDR3 DNA that was read is TGTGCCAGCTCACGCCAGGGGGCATACGAG. It codes for CASSRQGAYE. The whole CDR3 is CASSRQGAYEQYF. This sequence joins TRBV18 and TRBJ2-7, with 8 bases that match TRBD1. The read falls 3 residues short of the CDR3 end, and the missing part is taken from the germline J gene. The V gene end was trimmed by 4 bases and the J gene end by 4 bases; junction bases not matched to a gene: 3. Germline V CDR1 and CDR2: KGHSH, LQKENI. CDR3 size: 13 residues.

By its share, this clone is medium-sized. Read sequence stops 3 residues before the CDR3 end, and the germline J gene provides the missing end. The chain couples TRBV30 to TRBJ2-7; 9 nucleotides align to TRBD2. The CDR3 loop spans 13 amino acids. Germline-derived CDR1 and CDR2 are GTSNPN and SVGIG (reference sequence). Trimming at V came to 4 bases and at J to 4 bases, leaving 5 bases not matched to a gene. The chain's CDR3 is CAWKMTSGYEQYF. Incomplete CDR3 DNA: TGTGCCTGGAAAATGACTAGCGGTTACGAG. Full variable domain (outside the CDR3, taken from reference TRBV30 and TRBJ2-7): SQTIHQWPATLVQPVGSPLSLECTVEGTSNPNLYWYRQAAGRGLQLLFYSVGIGQISSEVPQNLSASRPQDRQFILSSKKLLLSDSGFYLCAWKMTSGYEQYFGPGTRLTVT.

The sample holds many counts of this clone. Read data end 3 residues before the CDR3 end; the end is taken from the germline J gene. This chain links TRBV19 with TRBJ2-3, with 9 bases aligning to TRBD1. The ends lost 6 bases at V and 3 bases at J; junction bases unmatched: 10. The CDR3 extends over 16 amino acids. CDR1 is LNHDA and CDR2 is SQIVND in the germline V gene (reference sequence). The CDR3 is CASSATRTGETDTQYF. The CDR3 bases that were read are TGTGCCAGTAGCGCTACCCGGACAGGGGAAACAGATACG.

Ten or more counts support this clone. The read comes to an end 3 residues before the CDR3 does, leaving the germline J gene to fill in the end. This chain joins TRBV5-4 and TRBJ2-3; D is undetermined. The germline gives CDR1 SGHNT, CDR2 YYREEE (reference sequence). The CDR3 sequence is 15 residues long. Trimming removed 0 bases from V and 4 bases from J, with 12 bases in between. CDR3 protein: CASSLAPQRPDTQYF. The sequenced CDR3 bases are TGTGCCAGCAGCTTGGCCCCACAGAGACCAGATACG.

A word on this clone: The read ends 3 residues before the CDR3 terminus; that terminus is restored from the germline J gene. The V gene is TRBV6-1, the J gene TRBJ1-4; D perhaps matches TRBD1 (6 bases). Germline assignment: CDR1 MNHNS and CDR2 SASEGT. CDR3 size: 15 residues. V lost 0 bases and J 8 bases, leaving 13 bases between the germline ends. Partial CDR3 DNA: TGTGCCAGCAGTGAAGCAAGGGGGAGAAGGGAAAAA. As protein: CASSEARGRREK. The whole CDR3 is CASSEARGRREKLFF.

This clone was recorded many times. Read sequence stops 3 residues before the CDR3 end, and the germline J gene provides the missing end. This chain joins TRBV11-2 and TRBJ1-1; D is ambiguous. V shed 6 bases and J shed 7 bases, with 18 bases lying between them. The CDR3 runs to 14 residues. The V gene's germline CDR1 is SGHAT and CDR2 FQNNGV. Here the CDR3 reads CASRSGFSGVEAFF. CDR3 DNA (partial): TGTGCCAGCAGATCCGGATTTTCGGGTGTTGAA.

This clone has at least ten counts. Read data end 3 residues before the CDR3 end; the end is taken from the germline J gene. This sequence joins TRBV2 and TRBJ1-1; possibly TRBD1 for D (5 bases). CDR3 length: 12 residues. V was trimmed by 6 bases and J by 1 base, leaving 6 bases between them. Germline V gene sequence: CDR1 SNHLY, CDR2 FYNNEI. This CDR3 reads CASRGGNTEAFF. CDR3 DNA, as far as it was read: TGTGCCAGCAGGGGGGGGAACACTGAA.

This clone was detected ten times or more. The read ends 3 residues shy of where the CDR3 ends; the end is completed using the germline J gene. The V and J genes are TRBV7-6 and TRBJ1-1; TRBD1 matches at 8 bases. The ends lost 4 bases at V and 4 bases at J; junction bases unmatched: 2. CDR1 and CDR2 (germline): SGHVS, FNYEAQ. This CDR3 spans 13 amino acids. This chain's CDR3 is CASSSTGVTEAFF. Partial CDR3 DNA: TGTGCCAGCAGCTCGACAGGGGTCACTGAA.

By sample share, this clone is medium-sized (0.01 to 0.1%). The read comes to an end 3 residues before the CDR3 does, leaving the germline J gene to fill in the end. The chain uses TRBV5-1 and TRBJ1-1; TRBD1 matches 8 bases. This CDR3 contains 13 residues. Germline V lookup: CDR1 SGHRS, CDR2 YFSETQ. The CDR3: CASRPDREEEAFF. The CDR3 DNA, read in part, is TGCGCCAGCAGGCCGGACAGGGAGGAAGAA.

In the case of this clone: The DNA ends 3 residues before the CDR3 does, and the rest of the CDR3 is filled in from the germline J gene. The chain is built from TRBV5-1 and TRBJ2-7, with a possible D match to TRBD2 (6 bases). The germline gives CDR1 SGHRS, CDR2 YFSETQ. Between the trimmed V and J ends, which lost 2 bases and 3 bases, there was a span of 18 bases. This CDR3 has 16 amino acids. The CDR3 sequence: CASSLPKDGGDYEQYF. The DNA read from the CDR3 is TGCGCCAGCAGCTTACCAAAAGACGGGGGTGACTACGAG.

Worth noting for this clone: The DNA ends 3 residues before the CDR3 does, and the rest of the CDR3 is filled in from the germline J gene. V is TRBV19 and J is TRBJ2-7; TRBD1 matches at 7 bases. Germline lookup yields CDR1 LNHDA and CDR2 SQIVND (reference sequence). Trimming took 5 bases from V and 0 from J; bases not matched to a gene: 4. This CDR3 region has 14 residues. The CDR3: CASSGDSHSYEQYF. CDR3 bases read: TGTGCCAGTAGTGGGGACAGTCACTCCTACGAG.

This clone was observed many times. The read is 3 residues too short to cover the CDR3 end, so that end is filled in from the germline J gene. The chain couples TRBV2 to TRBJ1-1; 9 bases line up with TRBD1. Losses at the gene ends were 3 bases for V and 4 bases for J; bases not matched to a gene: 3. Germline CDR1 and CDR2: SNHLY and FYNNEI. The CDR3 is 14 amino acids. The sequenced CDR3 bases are TGTGCCAGCAGTGACCAGGGACAGGGCACTGAA. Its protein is CASSDQGQGTE. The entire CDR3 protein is CASSDQGQGTEAFF.

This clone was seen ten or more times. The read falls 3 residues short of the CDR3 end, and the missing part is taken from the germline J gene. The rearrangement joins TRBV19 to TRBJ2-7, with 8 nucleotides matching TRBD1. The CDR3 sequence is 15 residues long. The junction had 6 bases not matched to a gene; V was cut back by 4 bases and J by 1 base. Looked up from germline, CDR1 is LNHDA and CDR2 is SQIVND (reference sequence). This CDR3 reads CASSTARTGSYEQYF. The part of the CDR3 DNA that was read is TGTGCCAGTAGTACAGCCCGGACAGGGTCCTACGAG.